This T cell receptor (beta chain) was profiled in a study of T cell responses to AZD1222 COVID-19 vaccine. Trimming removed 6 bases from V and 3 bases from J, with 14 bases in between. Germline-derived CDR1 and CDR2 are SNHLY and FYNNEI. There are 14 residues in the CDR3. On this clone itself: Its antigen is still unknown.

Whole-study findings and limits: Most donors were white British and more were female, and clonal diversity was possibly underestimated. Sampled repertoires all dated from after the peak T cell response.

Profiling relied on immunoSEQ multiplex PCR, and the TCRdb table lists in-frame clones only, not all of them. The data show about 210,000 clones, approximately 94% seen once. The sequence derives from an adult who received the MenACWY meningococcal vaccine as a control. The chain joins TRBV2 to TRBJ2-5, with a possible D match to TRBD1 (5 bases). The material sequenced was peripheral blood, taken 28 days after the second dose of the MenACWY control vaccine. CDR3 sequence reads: CASRTTSGKETQYF. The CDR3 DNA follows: TGTGCCAGCAGAACAACCTCAGGGAAAGAGACCCAGTACTTC.